This is a list of T cell receptor beta chains from one sample in a study of T-cell memory formation after mild COVID-19. TCRdb re-analysed the 5' RACE reads in MiXCR, keeping a single row per CDR3 protein. The sample carries 250,000 to 400,000 distinct CDR3 sequences, 13% to 15% recorded once. The sample was PBMCs or a T cell subset sorted from them (not recorded which). These TCRs come from a man between 18 and 29 years old who had mild COVID-19 (a few samples of this study predate the infection). Cell type and time point are not known. Both conserved end residues are part of each CDR3. The order of the fields is J gene, V gene, D gene, clone size, CDR3 protein, CDR3 DNA. A D gene is named only where the DNA matches it firmly. For some rows the clone size is stated as once, few or many, or as a class when expanded; others skip it.

J gene: TRBJ2-4
V gene: TRBV5-1
D gene: NA
clone size: NA
CDR3 protein: CASSLDRGGKNIQYF
CDR3 DNA: TGCGCCAGCAGCTTGGACCGTGGAGGGAAAAACATTCAGTACTTC

J gene: TRBJ1-1
V gene: TRBV7-9
D gene: NA
clone size: NA
CDR3 protein: CASSLADGGAEAFF
CDR3 DNA: TGTGCCAGCAGCTTAGCAGACGGGGGGGCTGAAGCTTTCTTT

J gene: TRBJ2-5
V gene: TRBV11-2
D gene: NA
clone size: NA
CDR3 protein: CASSLDFYTLETQYF
CDR3 DNA: TGTGCCAGCAGCTTGGACTTTTATACACTAGAGACCCAGTACTTC

J gene: TRBJ2-5
V gene: TRBV29-1
D gene: TRBD1
clone size: NA
CDR3 protein: CSARDRSEYETQYF
CDR3 DNA: TGCAGCGCTCGGGACAGGAGTGAGTACGAGACCCAGTACTTC

J gene: TRBJ1-1
V gene: TRBV7-8
D gene: NA
clone size: NA
CDR3 protein: CASRLLQVNTEAFF
CDR3 DNA: TGTGCCAGCAGATTACTACAGGTGAACACTGAAGCTTTCTTT

J gene: TRBJ2-3
V gene: TRBV9
D gene: NA
clone size: NA
CDR3 protein: CASSVEKDTQYF
CDR3 DNA: TGTGCCAGCAGCGTAGAAAAAGATACGCAGTATTTT

J gene: TRBJ1-2
V gene: TRBV15
D gene: NA
clone size: NA
CDR3 protein: CATSERSRGGGGYTF
CDR3 DNA: TGTGCCACCAGCGAGAGGAGCAGGGGAGGAGGCGGCTACACCTTC

J gene: TRBJ2-5
V gene: TRBV9
D gene: NA
clone size: NA
CDR3 protein: CASSVGGWDGMKQETQYF
CDR3 DNA: TGTGCCAGCAGCGTAGGGGGGTGGGACGGAATGAAACAAGAGACCCAGTACTTC

J gene: TRBJ2-2
V gene: TRBV7-9
D gene: TRBD1
clone size: NA
CDR3 protein: CASREGTDTGELFF
CDR3 DNA: TGTGCCAGCAGGGAAGGGACAGACACCGGGGAGCTGTTTTTT

J gene: TRBJ1-2
V gene: TRBV15
D gene: NA
clone size: NA
CDR3 protein: CATSRDRVYGYTF
CDR3 DNA: TGTGCCACCAGCAGAGACAGAGTCTATGGCTACACCTTC

J gene: TRBJ1-6
V gene: TRBV19
D gene: TRBD1
clone size: NA
CDR3 protein: CASSTGTGAFSPLHF
CDR3 DNA: TGTGCCAGTAGTACCGGGACAGGGGCTTTTTCACCCCTCCACTTT

J gene: TRBJ2-2
V gene: TRBV6-5
D gene: NA
clone size: few
CDR3 protein: CASSYLRGPGELFF
CDR3 DNA: TGTGCCAGCAGTTACTTACGAGGGCCCGGGGAGCTGTTTTTT

J gene: TRBJ1-2
V gene: TRBV12-3/TRBV12-4
D gene: TRBD1
clone size: NA
CDR3 protein: CASSQTGGRGYTF
CDR3 DNA: TGTGCCAGCAGTCAGACAGGGGGCCGGGGCTACACCTTC

J gene: TRBJ2-3
V gene: TRBV7-9
D gene: NA
clone size: many
CDR3 protein: CASSFTPDTQYF
CDR3 DNA: TGTGCCAGCAGTTTTACACCAGATACGCAGTATTTT

J gene: TRBJ2-3
V gene: TRBV11-2
D gene: NA
clone size: NA
CDR3 protein: CASSAPGTDTQYF
CDR3 DNA: TGTGCCAGCAGCGCACCGGGCACAGATACGCAGTATTTT

J gene: TRBJ2-1
V gene: TRBV4-1
D gene: TRBD2
clone size: NA
CDR3 protein: CASSLQPLTSGVDEQFF
CDR3 DNA: TGCGCCAGCAGCCTTCAACCCTTGACTAGCGGGGTGGATGAGCAGTTCTTC

J gene: TRBJ2-7
V gene: TRBV6-6
D gene: TRBD1
clone size: NA
CDR3 protein: CASSYTGGGYEQYF
CDR3 DNA: TGTGCCAGCAGTTACACAGGGGGTGGGTACGAGCAGTACTTC

J gene: TRBJ1-2
V gene: TRBV5-1
D gene: NA
clone size: few
CDR3 protein: CASSLDASGAGYTF
CDR3 DNA: TGCGCCAGCAGCTTGGACGCGTCGGGGGCTGGCTACACCTTC

J gene: TRBJ2-1
V gene: TRBV5-1
D gene: TRBD1
clone size: many
CDR3 protein: CASSFLTGDGAEQFF
CDR3 DNA: TGCGCCAGCAGCTTTTTAACAGGGGATGGAGCTGAGCAGTTCTTC

J gene: TRBJ2-2
V gene: TRBV5-1
D gene: NA
clone size: few
CDR3 protein: CASSQVAGTEAGELFF
CDR3 DNA: TGCGCCAGCAGCCAGGTGGCGGGGACCGAAGCCGGGGAGCTGTTTTTT

J gene: TRBJ1-1
V gene: TRBV4-1
D gene: NA
clone size: few
CDR3 protein: CASSQDKWDTEAFF
CDR3 DNA: TGCGCCAGCAGCCAAGACAAATGGGACACTGAAGCTTTCTTT

J gene: TRBJ2-4
V gene: TRBV5-1
D gene: NA
clone size: NA
CDR3 protein: CASSKVRGAKNIQYF
CDR3 DNA: TGCGCCAGCAGCAAGGTTCGGGGAGCCAAAAACATTCAGTACTTC

J gene: TRBJ1-6
V gene: TRBV5-6
D gene: NA
clone size: NA
CDR3 protein: CASSLWGSGDSPLHF
CDR3 DNA: TGTGCCAGCAGCTTGTGGGGTTCTGGGGATTCACCCCTCCACTTT

J gene: TRBJ2-5
V gene: TRBV29-1
D gene: NA
clone size: NA
CDR3 protein: CSVGRGGQETQYF
CDR3 DNA: TGCAGCGTTGGGAGGGGAGGTCAGGAGACCCAGTACTTC

J gene: TRBJ2-3
V gene: TRBV28
D gene: NA
clone size: few
CDR3 protein: CASGGMGTSTDTQYF
CDR3 DNA: TGTGCCAGTGGAGGGATGGGGACTAGCACAGATACGCAGTATTTT

J gene: TRBJ1-1
V gene: TRBV11-2
D gene: NA
clone size: NA
CDR3 protein: CASSLAGTTEAFF
CDR3 DNA: TGTGCCAGCAGCTTAGCCGGGACAACTGAAGCTTTCTTT

J gene: TRBJ1-1
V gene: TRBV4-1
D gene: NA
clone size: once
CDR3 protein: CASSRPLAGPSEAFF
CDR3 DNA: TGCGCCAGCAGCCGACCCCTGGCCGGGCCCAGTGAAGCTTTCTTT

J gene: TRBJ2-7
V gene: TRBV29-1
D gene: TRBD1
clone size: NA
CDR3 protein: CSVTGVPYEQYF
CDR3 DNA: TGCAGCGTGACAGGGGTGCCCTACGAGCAGTACTTC

J gene: TRBJ1-4
V gene: TRBV28
D gene: NA
clone size: few
CDR3 protein: CASSLVQGLEKLFF
CDR3 DNA: TGTGCCAGCAGTTTGGTACAGGGCTTGGAAAAACTGTTTTTT

J gene: TRBJ2-1
V gene: TRBV12-3/TRBV12-4
D gene: TRBD1
clone size: NA
CDR3 protein: CASSRSNRGNEQFF
CDR3 DNA: TGTGCCAGCAGCCGGAGCAACAGGGGAAATGAGCAGTTCTTC

J gene: TRBJ2-2
V gene: TRBV18
D gene: TRBD2
clone size: NA
CDR3 protein: CASSPSTSATGELFF
CDR3 DNA: TGTGCCAGCTCACCATCCACTAGCGCTACCGGGGAGCTGTTTTTT

J gene: TRBJ2-3
V gene: TRBV7-2
D gene: TRBD2
clone size: few
CDR3 protein: CANGLERSDTQYF
CDR3 DNA: TGTGCCAACGGACTAGAAAGGTCCGATACGCAGTATTTT